The source of this T cell receptor (beta chain) is a study of OX40 agonist ivuxolimab in advanced cancers. Across the whole study: Administration of intravenous ivuxolimab to patients occurred every 2 weeks at 0.01 to 10 mg/kg.

Here immunoSEQ multiplex PCR was the method, and the copy in TCRdb shows in-frame clones only, minus some. The repertoire holds tens of thousands of clones, roughly 83% seen once, with 10% to 15% in the top ten. CDR1 is SGHDT, CDR2 YYEEEE, per germline. CDR3 length: 15 residues. V lost 4 bases to trimming and J lost 3 bases, with 16 bases between them. The chain is built from TRBV5-6 and TRBJ1-1; D is uncertain. The sequencing used CD4+ or CD8+ T cells sorted from blood, collected in a trial of the OX40 agonist ivuxolimab. The clonotype originates from an adult with an advanced solid tumor such as melanoma, head and neck, liver or kidney cancer. CDR3 DNA sequence: TGTGCCAGCAGCGTCCAACCGGGGAGGTACACTGAAGCTTTCTTT. Its translation is CASSVQPGRYTEAFF.